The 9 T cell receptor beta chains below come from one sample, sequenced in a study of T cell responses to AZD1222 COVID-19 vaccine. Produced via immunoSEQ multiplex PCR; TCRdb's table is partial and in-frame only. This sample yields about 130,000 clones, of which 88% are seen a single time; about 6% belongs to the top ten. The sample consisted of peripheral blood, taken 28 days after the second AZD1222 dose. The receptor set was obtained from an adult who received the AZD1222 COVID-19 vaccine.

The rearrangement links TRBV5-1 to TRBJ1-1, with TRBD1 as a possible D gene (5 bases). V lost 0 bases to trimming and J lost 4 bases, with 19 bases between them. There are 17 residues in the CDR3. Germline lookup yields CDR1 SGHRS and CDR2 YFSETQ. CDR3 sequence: CASSLAPLAGLGTEAFF. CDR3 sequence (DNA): TGCGCCAGCAGCTTGGCCCCGCTAGCAGGGCTGGGCACTGAAGCTTTCTTT. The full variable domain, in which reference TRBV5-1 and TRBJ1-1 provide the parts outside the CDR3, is KAGVTQTPRYLIKTRGQQVTLSCSPISGHRSVSWYQQTPGQGLQFLFEYFSETQRNKGNFPGRFSGRQFSNSRSEMNVSTLELGDSALYLCASSLAPLAGLGTEAFFGQGTRLTVV.

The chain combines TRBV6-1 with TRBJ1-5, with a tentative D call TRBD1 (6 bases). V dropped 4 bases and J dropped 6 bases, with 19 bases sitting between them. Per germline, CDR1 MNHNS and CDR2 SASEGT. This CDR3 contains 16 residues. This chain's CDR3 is CASSAVRGEAAQPQHF. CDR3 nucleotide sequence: TGTGCCAGCAGTGCAGTGAGGGGGGAGGCGGCTCAGCCCCAGCATTTT.

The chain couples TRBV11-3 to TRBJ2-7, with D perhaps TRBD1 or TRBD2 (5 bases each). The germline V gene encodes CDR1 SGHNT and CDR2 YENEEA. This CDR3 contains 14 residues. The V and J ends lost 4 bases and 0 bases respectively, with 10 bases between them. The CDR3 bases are TGTGCCAGCAGCTCAGGGACGAGCTCCTACGAGCAGTACTTC. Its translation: CASSSGTSSYEQYF.

CDR3 in amino acids: CASSSPPGGGGFADTQYF. The CDR3, as DNA: TGCGCCAGCAGCTCCCCCCCGGGGGGTGGGGGGTTTGCAGATACGCAGTATTTT. This chain uses TRBV5-1 with TRBJ2-3, with 7 bases that match TRBD2. Unmatched junction bases numbered 17, after V lost 3 bases and J lost 4 bases. Germline-derived CDR1 and CDR2 are SGHRS and YFSETQ. This CDR3 region has 18 residues.

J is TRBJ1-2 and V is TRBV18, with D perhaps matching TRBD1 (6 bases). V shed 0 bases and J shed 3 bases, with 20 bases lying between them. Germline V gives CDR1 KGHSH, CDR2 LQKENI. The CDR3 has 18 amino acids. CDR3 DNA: TGTGCCAGCTCACCACCTGTAGGGGGGCGTAGGGAGCACTATGGCTACACCTTC. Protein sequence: CASSPPVGGRREHYGYTF.

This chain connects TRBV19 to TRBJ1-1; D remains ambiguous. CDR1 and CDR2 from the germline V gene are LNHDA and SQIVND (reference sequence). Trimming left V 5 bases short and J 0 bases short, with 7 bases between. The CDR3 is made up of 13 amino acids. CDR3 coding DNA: TGTGCCAGTAGTCTAACAGTGAACACTGAAGCTTTCTTT. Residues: CASSLTVNTEAFF.

This CDR3 reads CASSFVGREIGYTF. CDR3 sequence (DNA): TGCGCCAGCAGCTTCGTCGGCCGAGAGATTGGCTACACCTTC. The V call is TRBV5-1, the J call TRBJ1-2; D is unclear. The V gene's germline CDR1 is SGHRS and CDR2 YFSETQ. This CDR3 is 14 amino acids long. The germline V and J ends were trimmed by 2 bases and 7 bases, with 15 bases remaining between them.

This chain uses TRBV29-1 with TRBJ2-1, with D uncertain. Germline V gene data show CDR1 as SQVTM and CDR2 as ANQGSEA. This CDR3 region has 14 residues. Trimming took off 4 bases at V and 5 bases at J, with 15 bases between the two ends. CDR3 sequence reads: CSVAPSLRNNEQFF. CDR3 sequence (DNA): TGCAGCGTTGCGCCCTCCTTACGGAACAATGAGCAGTTCTTC.

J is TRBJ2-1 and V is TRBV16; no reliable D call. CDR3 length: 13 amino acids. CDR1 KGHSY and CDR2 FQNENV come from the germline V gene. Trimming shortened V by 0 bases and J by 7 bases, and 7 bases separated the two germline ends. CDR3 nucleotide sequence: TGTGCCAGCAGCCAATCTGGCCGAAATGAGCAGTTCTTC. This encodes CASSQSGRNEQFF.